One sample yielded the 20 T cell receptor beta chains listed below, sequenced in a study of human T cells and chemical hapten exposure. Time point described: pre-sensitization, week 0. Regarding treatment: therapeutic diphenylcyclopropenone sensitization with weekly scalp DPC. TCRdb re-called the RACE reads with MiXCR, one entry per CDR3 protein. The repertoire holds 180,000 or so distinct CDR3 sequences, 25% to 35% seen once, with less than 3.5% in the top ten. Sequenced here: whole blood, sampled in connection with sensitization to the hapten diphenylcyclopropenone (DPC). The receptors shown here come from a young woman with alopecia areata. Some clones in this sample may be carry-over from other donors' samples.

This clonotype was seen more than once but under ten times. This chain uses TRBV28 with TRBJ1-2; D uncertain. Trimming left V 10 bases short and J 4 bases short, with 16 bases between. This CDR3 comprises 13 residues. CDR1 is MDHEN and CDR2 is SYDVKM in the germline V gene. The CDR3 is CATGGKGTYGYTF. The DNA for the CDR3 is TGTGCCACTGGAGGGAAGGGAACCTATGGCTACACCTTC.

The chain carries TRBV29-1 and TRBJ1-5; unclear D gene. Trimming took off 4 bases at V and 2 bases at J, with 9 bases between the two ends. The CDR3 consists of 13 residues. CDR1 SQVTM and CDR2 ANQGSEA come from the germline V gene. The CDR3 is CSVGGVGNQPQHF. The CDR3 bases are TGCAGCGTTGGGGGTGTGGGCAATCAGCCCCAGCATTTT.

This clonotype has more than one count but fewer than ten. This chain connects TRBV11-1 to TRBJ1-2, with D perhaps matching TRBD1 (6 bases). The CDR3 has 16 amino acids. CDR1 and CDR2 (germline): SGHAT, FQDESV (reference sequence). V was clipped by 5 bases and J by 4 bases, with 20 bases between them. The CDR3 nucleotides read TGTGCCAGCAGCACTGCGGATGGACAGAGACCCTATGGCTACACCTTC. Protein sequence: CASSTADGQRPYGYTF.

This chain joins TRBV7-9 and TRBJ1-5; D remains ambiguous. CDR3 length: 14 amino acids. The V end was cut by 2 bases, the J end by 1 base, with 6 bases between. Looked up from germline, CDR1 is SEHNR and CDR2 is FQNEAQ (reference sequence). The CDR3 DNA is TGTGCCAGCAGCTTAAGTGCAAGCAATCAGCCCCAGCATTTT. This encodes CASSLSASNQPQHF.

This clonotype was seen a few times. V and J are TRBV2 and TRBJ1-3; 9 nucleotides align to TRBD1. CDR1 is SNHLY and CDR2 is FYNNEI in the germline V gene. The CDR3 contains 13 residues. The junction had 2 bases not matched to a gene; V was cut back by 7 bases and J by 4 bases. The CDR3 bases are TGTGCCAGCATGACAGGGGGAGGAAACACCATATATTTT. Its translation is CASMTGGGNTIYF.

This clonotype appeared a few times. The chain joins TRBV5-1 to TRBJ1-1; the D gene is possibly TRBD1 (6 bases). Germline CDR1 reads SGHRS; CDR2 reads YFSETQ. The CDR3 loop spans 14 amino acids. Between the trimmed V and J ends, which lost 0 bases and 3 bases, there was a span of 9 bases. CDR3 sequence: CASSLAAGDTEAFF. CDR3 nucleotide sequence: TGCGCCAGCAGCTTGGCGGCAGGGGACACTGAAGCTTTCTTT.

In its sample, this clonotype was seen once. The chain links TRBV11-1 to TRBJ1-2; unclear D gene. The V gene lost 5 bases and the J gene lost 3 bases, with 16 bases spanning the gap. There are 15 residues in the CDR3. Germline V gene sequence: CDR1 SGHAT, CDR2 FQDESV (reference sequence). The CDR3 protein is CASSPDREVDYGYTF. Written as DNA, the CDR3 is TGTGCCAGCAGCCCTGATAGGGAGGTCGACTATGGCTACACCTTC.

This clonotype was detected only a few times. Written as DNA, the CDR3 is TGCAGCGTTCCCTCGACTAGCGGCTCCTACAATGAGCAGTTCTTC. Translation: CSVPSTSGSYNEQFF. The chain employs TRBV29-1 and TRBJ2-1, with TRBD2 identical over 9 bases. Germline lookup yields CDR1 SQVTM and CDR2 ANQGSEA. The ends lost 5 bases at V and 0 bases at J; junction bases unmatched: 5. The CDR3 spans 15 residues.

The chain recombines TRBV28 with TRBJ2-2, with D perhaps TRBD1 or TRBD2 (6 bases each). The CDR3 length is 15 residues. V was trimmed by 2 bases and J by 7 bases, leaving 14 bases between them. Germline V CDR1 and CDR2: MDHEN, SYDVKM. The DNA of the CDR3 is TGTGCCAGCAGTTTACCTGGGGGGCGCAACGGGGAGCTGTTTTTT. Translated, it gives CASSLPGGRNGELFF. Using reference TRBV28 and TRBJ2-2 for the parts outside the CDR3, the full variable domain is DVKVTQSSRYLVKRTGEKVFLECVQDMDHENMFWYRQDPGLGLRLIYFSYDVKMKEKGDIPEGYSVSREKKERFSLILESASTNQTSMYLCASSLPGGRNGELFFGEGSRLTVL.

This sequence joins TRBV10-3 and TRBJ1-5; D not certain. There are 12 residues in the CDR3. Germline-derived CDR1 and CDR2 are ENHRY and SYGVKD. Trimming pared 1 base from V and 4 bases from J, leaving 2 bases between. The CDR3 region is CAISELNQPQHF. In DNA, the CDR3 is TGTGCCATCAGTGAGTTGAATCAGCCCCAGCATTTT.

This clonotype was counted a few times. The V call is TRBV27, the J call TRBJ2-3; D ambiguous. The V and J ends lost 0 bases and 3 bases respectively, with 7 bases between them. The CDR3 runs to 14 residues. CDR1 MNHEY and CDR2 SMNVEV come from the germline V gene (reference sequence). As DNA, the CDR3 is TGTGCCAGCAGTTTATCGATTGCTACAGATACGCAGTATTTT. This sequence encodes CASSLSIATDTQYF.

This chain links TRBV10-3 with TRBJ2-7, with D tentatively TRBD1 (5 bases). Germline CDR1 ENHRY, CDR2 SYGVKD. This CDR3 has 14 residues. Trimming left V 6 bases short and J 1 base short, with 13 bases between. Here the CDR3 DNA reads TGTGCCATCAGGGAGACAGTTCAGTCCTACGAGCAGTACTTC. Amino acid sequence: CAIRETVQSYEQYF.

The rearrangement links TRBV24-1 to TRBJ2-7, with 7 bases that match TRBD1. Unmatched junction bases numbered 3, after V lost 4 bases and J lost 1 base. Germline lookup yields CDR1 KGHDR and CDR2 SFDVKD. The CDR3 has 14 amino acids. The CDR3 region is CATSDRGQSYEQYF. DNA for the CDR3: TGTGCCACCAGTGACCGGGGACAGTCCTACGAGCAGTACTTC.

In its sample, this clonotype was seen once. A read error may account for a junction end that differs from germline. The V gene is TRBV2, the J gene TRBJ1-6; a weak D match, TRBD1 (5 bases). CDR3 length equals 15 residues. CDR1 SNHLY and CDR2 FYNNEI come from the germline V gene. The CDR3 DNA reads TGTGTCAGCAGTGAAGCGCAGGGAGGGGCTTCACCCCTCCACTTT. Translated: CVSSEAQGGASPLHF.

This clonotype was seen more than once but under ten times. The chain couples TRBV9 to TRBJ2-2, with D possibly called TRBD1 or TRBD2 (5 bases each). V was trimmed by 0 bases and J by 0 bases, leaving 6 bases between them. Germline V gene sequence: CDR1 SGDLS, CDR2 YYNGEE. The CDR3 runs 15 residues. The CDR3 DNA is TGTGCCAGCAGCGTAGGAGGGGCGAACACCGGGGAGCTGTTTTTT. Translating gives CASSVGGANTGELFF.

The rearrangement joins TRBV29-1 to TRBJ2-7, with D tentatively TRBD1 (6 bases). Deletions cut 2 bases from V and 5 bases from J, with 16 bases between. Germline V gives CDR1 SQVTM, CDR2 ANQGSEA. The CDR3 covers 14 residues. The CDR3 here is CSVELPGTIHEQYF. CDR3 in DNA: TGCAGCGTTGAACTACCCGGGACAATTCACGAGCAGTACTTC.

V and J are TRBV18 and TRBJ1-1; D is possibly TRBD1 (5 bases). The CDR3 has 14 residues. CDR1 and CDR2 from the germline V gene are KGHSH and LQKENI. V was pared by 2 bases and J by 3 bases, with 10 bases between. Written as DNA, the CDR3 is TGTGCCAGCTCACCAACGGACAAATACACTGAAGCTTTCTTT. Its translation: CASSPTDKYTEAFF.

The V call is TRBV29-1, the J call TRBJ2-5; 9 bases match TRBD1. The CDR3 totals 13 residues. J was trimmed by 2 bases and V by 6 bases; bases with no gene match: 4. The germline gives CDR1 SQVTM, CDR2 ANQGSEA. CDR3 amino acids: CSVQGTGQETQYF. The CDR3, as DNA: TGCAGCGTCCAAGGGACAGGGCAAGAGACCCAGTACTTC.

The rearrangement uses TRBV29-1 and TRBJ2-1, with 7 nucleotides matching TRBD1. Germline assignment: CDR1 SQVTM and CDR2 ANQGSEA. The CDR3 length is 13 residues. Trimming took 7 bases from V and 1 from J; bases not matched to a gene: 4. CDR3 sequence (DNA): TGCAGCGCCACGGACAGGTCCTACAATGAGCAGTTCTTC. Translation gives CSATDRSYNEQFF.

This clonotype has ten or more counts. This chain connects TRBV15 to TRBJ1-2, with D perhaps TRBD1 (5 bases). The CDR3 totals 15 residues. Germline CDR1 and CDR2: LNHNV and YYDKDF (reference sequence). V dropped 5 bases and J dropped 5 bases, with 18 bases sitting between them. The DNA of the CDR3 is TGTGCCACCAGCTGGGGCCTAAACAAAGAGTATGGCTACACCTTC. Encoded protein: CATSWGLNKEYGYTF.